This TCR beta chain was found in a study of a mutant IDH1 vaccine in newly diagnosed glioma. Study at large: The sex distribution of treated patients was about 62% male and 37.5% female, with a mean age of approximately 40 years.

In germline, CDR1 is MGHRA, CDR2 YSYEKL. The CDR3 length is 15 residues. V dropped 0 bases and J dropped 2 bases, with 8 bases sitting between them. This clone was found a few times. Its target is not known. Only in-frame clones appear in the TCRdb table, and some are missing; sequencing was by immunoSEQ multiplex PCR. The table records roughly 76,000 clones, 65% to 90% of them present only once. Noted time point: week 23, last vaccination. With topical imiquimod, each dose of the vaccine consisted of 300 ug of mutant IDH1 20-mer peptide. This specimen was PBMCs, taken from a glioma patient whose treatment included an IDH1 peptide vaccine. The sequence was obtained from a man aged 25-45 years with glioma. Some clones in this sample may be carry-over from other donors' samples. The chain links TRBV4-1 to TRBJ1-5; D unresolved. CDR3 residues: CASSQEGLGNQPQHF. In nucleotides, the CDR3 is TGCGCCAGCAGCCAAGAGGGGTTGGGCAATCAGCCCCAGCATTTT.